Following are 32 T cell receptor beta chains from one sample sequenced in a study of OX40 agonist ivuxolimab in advanced cancers. TCRdb keeps only in-frame clones here, not all; method: immunoSEQ multiplex PCR. Of over 95,000 clones in the sample, roughly 90% were seen once. The sample consisted of CD4+ or CD8+ T cells sorted from blood, taken in a trial of the OX40 agonist ivuxolimab. The source of these receptors is an adult with an advanced solid tumor such as melanoma, head and neck, liver or kidney cancer.

This clone was seen only once. V usage is TRBV11-3 and J usage is TRBJ1-5; 8 nucleotides align to TRBD1. Germline CDR1 reads SGHNT; CDR2 reads YENEEA. The CDR3 loop spans 18 amino acids. V was clipped by 1 base and J by 2 bases; unmatched bases: 10. Written as DNA, the CDR3 is TGTGCCAGCAGCTTAGTCGGACAGGGTTCATCCGGCAATCAGCCCCAGCATTTT. This translates into CASSLVGQGSSGNQPQHF.

The gene calls are TRBV6-5 and TRBJ1-1; D gene uncertain. CDR1 and CDR2 from the germline V gene are MNHEY and SVGAGI. Trimming removed 4 bases at V and 0 bases at J, with 6 bases between. The CDR3 runs to 13 residues. The CDR3 sequence is CASSSTLNTEAFF. The CDR3 DNA follows: TGTGCCAGCAGTTCCACACTGAACACTGAAGCTTTCTTT.

V usage is TRBV4-2 and J usage is TRBJ2-3; D is perhaps TRBD1 (8 bases). Trimming cost V 5 bases and J 6 bases, with 15 bases left between them. There are 14 residues in the CDR3. Germline V gene lookup returns CDR1 LGHNA and CDR2 YNFKEQ. The CDR3 nucleotides are TGTGCCAGCAGCTCCCACAGGGGGGGTGATACGCAGTATTTT. Residues: CASSSHRGGDTQYF.

V and J are TRBV28 and TRBJ2-3; 8 nucleotides match TRBD2. Germline lookup yields CDR1 MDHEN and CDR2 SYDVKM. This CDR3 contains 15 residues. The V gene end was trimmed by 7 bases and the J gene end by 3 bases; junction bases not matched to a gene: 9. The DNA of the CDR3 is TGTGCCAGCACCCGACGGGGGGGCGCTACAGATACGCAGTATTTT. Its translation: CASTRRGGATDTQYF.

The chain couples TRBV29-1 to TRBJ2-3; D remains ambiguous. CDR1 and CDR2 from the germline V gene are SQVTM and ANQGSEA. V lost 5 bases and J 2 bases, leaving 8 bases between the germline ends. This CDR3 is built from 12 residues. The DNA of the CDR3 is TGCAGCGTTCTACAAAACACAGATACGCAGTATTTT. Translation gives CSVLQNTDTQYF.

A single count supports this clone. The chain carries TRBV27 and TRBJ2-5; 9 bases map to TRBD1. The CDR3 runs 15 residues. Germline V gene lookup returns CDR1 MNHEY and CDR2 SMNVEV (reference sequence). Losses at the gene ends were 0 bases for V and 3 bases for J; bases not matched to a gene: 2. This CDR3 is CASSLSGTGKETQYF. CDR3 bases: TGTGCCAGCAGTTTATCCGGGACAGGGAAAGAGACCCAGTACTTC.

The gene calls are TRBV19 and TRBJ1-3; D gene unclear. V lost 6 bases to trimming and J lost 3 bases, with 9 bases between them. Germline loops: CDR1 LNHDA, CDR2 SQIVND (reference sequence). The CDR3 loop spans 13 amino acids. DNA for the CDR3: TGTGCCAGTAGGTCGGGGAATGGAAACACCATATATTTT. Translating it yields CASRSGNGNTIYF. Variable domain in full (rest from reference TRBV19 and TRBJ1-3): DGGITQSPKYLFRKEGQNVTLSCEQNLNHDAMYWYRQDPGQGLRLIYYSQIVNDFQKGDIAEGYSVSREKKESFPLTVTSAQKNPTAFYLCASRSGNGNTIYFGEGSWLTVV.

The chain joins TRBV30 to TRBJ1-3; D may be TRBD1 (6 bases). In germline, CDR1 is GTSNPN, CDR2 SVGIG (reference sequence). Deletions cut 2 bases from V and 0 bases from J, with 11 bases between. The CDR3 is 15 amino acids. The CDR3 protein is CAWSRGATSGNTIYF. DNA for the CDR3: TGTGCCTGGAGTCGGGGGGCCACCTCTGGAAACACCATATATTTT.

The genes are TRBV6-5 and TRBJ1-2; 10 bases agree with TRBD1. CDR1 and CDR2 (germline): MNHEY, SVGAGI. The V gene end was trimmed by 7 bases and the J gene end by 4 bases; junction bases not matched to a gene: 6. CDR3 length: 14 residues. CDR3 sequence: CASIRQGAGYGYTF. In DNA, the CDR3 is TGTGCCAGCATAAGACAGGGGGCTGGCTATGGCTACACCTTC.

The J gene is TRBJ1-3, the V gene TRBV18; D is ambiguous. Germline CDR1 reads KGHSH; CDR2 reads LQKENI. The V end was cut by 5 bases, the J end by 7 bases, with 18 bases between. The CDR3 loop spans 15 amino acids. The CDR3 sequence is CASSDQATEGNTIYF. CDR3 sequence (DNA): TGTGCCAGCTCAGACCAAGCCACTGAAGGGAACACCATATATTTT.

J is TRBJ2-1 and V is TRBV6-5; TRBD1 might be the D (7 bases). Looked up from germline, CDR1 is MNHEY and CDR2 is SVGAGI. The CDR3 sequence is 14 residues long. V was shortened by 3 bases and J by 6 bases, with 12 bases between the two germline ends. The CDR3 nucleotides are TGTGCCAGCAGTTATTGGCAGGGGGGCAATGAGCAGTTCTTC. It is translated as CASSYWQGGNEQFF.

The V gene is TRBV6-4, the J gene TRBJ2-2; 9 bases line up with TRBD1. Germline V gene lookup returns CDR1 MRHNA and CDR2 SNTAGT. With 9 bases clipped from V and 5 bases from J, the junction kept 7 bases outside the gene matches. The CDR3 has 14 amino acids. CDR3 region: CASKQGARTGELFF. The DNA of the CDR3 is TGTGCCAGTAAACAGGGGGCCCGAACCGGGGAGCTGTTTTTT.

The chain combines TRBV2 with TRBJ2-1; 14 bases line up with TRBD2. The germline CDR1 and CDR2 sequences are SNHLY and FYNNEI. The trim removed 10 bases at V and 4 bases at J, leaving 3 bases unmatched. CDR3 length: 14 amino acids. The CDR3: CATGLAGGYNEQFF. In nucleotides, the CDR3 is TGTGCCACAGGACTAGCGGGAGGATACAATGAGCAGTTCTTC. The variable domain in full, completed from reference TRBV2 and TRBJ2-1, reads EPEVTQTPSHQVTQMGQEVILRCVPISNHLYFYWYRQILGQKVEFLVSFYNNEISEKSEIFDDQFSVERPDGSNFTLKIRSTKLEDSAMYFCATGLAGGYNEQFFGPGTRLTVL.

The gene calls are TRBV6-4 and TRBJ2-5; TRBD2 matches 11 bases. Trimming at V came to 4 bases and at J to 9 bases, leaving 4 bases not matched to a gene. The CDR3 is 13 amino acids. Per germline, CDR1 MRHNA and CDR2 SNTAGT. CDR3 loop: CASSALAGEAQYF. The CDR3 DNA reads TGTGCCAGCAGTGCACTAGCGGGAGAAGCCCAGTACTTC.

The V and J genes are TRBV7-3 and TRBJ2-1; D is unclear. CDR3 length: 13 residues. Germline V CDR1 and CDR2: SGHTA, FQGTGA. The V and J ends lost 1 base and 6 bases respectively, with 7 bases between them. CDR3 residues: CASSLMVFNEQFF. The CDR3 coding sequence is TGTGCCAGCAGCTTAATGGTATTCAATGAGCAGTTCTTC.

The genes are TRBV27 and TRBJ2-7; 8 bases map to TRBD1. The CDR3 consists of 14 residues. V shed 7 bases and J 2 bases; nucleotides not matched to a gene: 7. Germline loops: CDR1 MNHEY, CDR2 SMNVEV (reference sequence). The CDR3: CASKQDRGPYEQYF. Written as DNA, the CDR3 is TGTGCCAGCAAACAAGACAGGGGCCCCTACGAGCAGTACTTC.

This clone was detected once. The V call is TRBV7-8, the J call TRBJ2-7, with 9 bases aligning to TRBD2. Germline V lookup: CDR1 SGHVS, CDR2 FQNEAQ. The trim removed 10 bases at V and 2 bases at J, leaving 15 bases unmatched. This CDR3 has 16 residues. CDR3 DNA: TGTGCCACCTCCCCAAACCCGGGACTAGCTACCTACGAGCAGTACTTC. Its protein is CATSPNPGLATYEQYF.

This chain joins TRBV11-2 and TRBJ2-3, with TRBD1 matching over 9 bases. CDR3 length: 16 residues. Germline V gives CDR1 SGHAT, CDR2 FQNNGV. The junction had 7 bases not matched to a gene; V was cut back by 2 bases and J by 4 bases. This CDR3 reads CASSLRSGTGPDTQYF. CDR3 nucleotides: TGTGCCAGCAGCTTAAGGTCGGGGACAGGGCCAGATACGCAGTATTTT.

The chain employs TRBV7-2 and TRBJ2-7, with D hard to call. The CDR3 extends over 13 amino acids. The V and J ends lost 5 bases and 12 bases respectively, with 20 bases between them. Germline V gene data show CDR1 as SGHTA and CDR2 as FQGNSA. For the CDR3, the DNA is TGTGCCAGCAGCCTAATGAACAGCCCCCTCTGGTACTTC. Protein sequence: CASSLMNSPLWYF.

V and J are TRBV5-4 and TRBJ2-7; D gene uncertain. This CDR3 is built from 13 residues. Per germline, CDR1 SGHNT and CDR2 YYREEE (reference sequence). V was shortened by 4 bases and J by 2 bases, with 10 bases between the two germline ends. The CDR3 spells CASSRYGPYEQYF. CDR3 in DNA: TGTGCCAGCAGCAGATATGGACCCTACGAGCAGTACTTC.

The genes are TRBV21-1 and TRBJ1-1. TRBV21-1 is tagged as a pseudogene. There are 12 residues in the CDR3. In nucleotides, the CDR3 is TGTGCCGAAGGGGGGCCGAACACTGAAGCTTTCTTT. It codes for CAEGGPNTEAFF.

The chain links TRBV21-1 to TRBJ2-7; TRBD2 is taken as the D call from the table, unchecked against the DNA. TRBV21-1 represents a pseudogene. The CDR3 length is 17 residues. CDR3 sequence: CATILAGVYPPIYEQYF. The CDR3 bases are TGTGCCACCATACTAGCGGGAGTCTACCCCCCCATTTACGAGCAGTACTTC.

The chain joins TRBV19 to TRBJ1-5, with a weak D call TRBD1 (5 bases). CDR1 is LNHDA and CDR2 is SQIVND in the germline V gene (reference sequence). V was trimmed by 7 bases and J by 4 bases, leaving 17 bases between them. This CDR3 has 15 residues. CDR3 amino acids: CASNKTPKGNQPQHF. CDR3 in DNA: TGTGCCAGTAACAAGACCCCTAAGGGGAATCAGCCCCAGCATTTT.

The V and J genes are TRBV4-1 and TRBJ1-5; D gene uncertain. The CDR3 covers 16 residues. V lost 1 base to trimming and J lost 0 bases, with 10 bases between them. Looked up from germline, CDR1 is MGHRA and CDR2 is YSYEKL. As DNA, the CDR3 is TGCGCCAGCAGCCAAGTTTCTGAAAATAGCAATCAGCCCCAGCATTTT. The encoded protein is CASSQVSENSNQPQHF.

This clone showed up just once. The J gene is TRBJ2-5, the V gene TRBV18; D unclear. The CDR3 sequence is 13 residues long. Germline CDR1 is KGHSH and CDR2 is LQKENI. Trimming cost V 3 bases and J 4 bases, with 9 bases left between them. This chain's CDR3 is CASSPGHGETQYF. In DNA form, the CDR3 reads TGTGCCAGCTCACCTGGGCATGGAGAGACCCAGTACTTC.

J is TRBJ2-1 and V is TRBV9; 7 bases are shared with TRBD2. Losses at the gene ends were 4 bases for V and 9 bases for J; bases not matched to a gene: 13. This CDR3 is 15 amino acids long. Germline loops: CDR1 SGDLS, CDR2 YYNGEE. CDR3 amino acids: CASSPTGRETTEQFF. The CDR3 DNA is TGTGCCAGCAGCCCCACGGGGCGGGAGACTACTGAGCAGTTCTTC.

This clone was picked up one time. The chain is built from TRBV5-1 and TRBJ2-1; tentatively, D is TRBD1 (6 bases). CDR1 is SGHRS and CDR2 is YFSETQ in the germline V gene. The CDR3 runs 14 residues. V was trimmed by 5 bases and J by 3 bases, leaving 12 bases between them. This CDR3 is CASSSGQSYNEQFF. The CDR3 nucleotides are TGCGCCAGCAGTTCCGGACAGAGCTACAATGAGCAGTTCTTC.

The count of this clone is one. The CDR3, as DNA: TGCGCCAGCAGCTTGGACTTGGACAGGCAAGAGACCCAGTACTTC. Encoded protein: CASSLDLDRQETQYF. The rearrangement joins TRBV5-1 to TRBJ2-5; TRBD1 matches 7 bases. In germline, CDR1 is SGHRS, CDR2 YFSETQ. With 0 bases clipped from V and 2 bases from J, the junction kept 4 bases outside the gene matches. The CDR3 is made up of 15 amino acids.

The gene calls are TRBV7-3 and TRBJ1-3; D gene uncertain. The V and J ends lost 6 bases and 4 bases respectively, with 10 bases between them. Germline lookup yields CDR1 SGHTA and CDR2 FQGTGA. CDR3 length equals 13 residues. CDR3 sequence reads: CASSPSPGNTIYF. CDR3 coding DNA: TGTGCCAGCAGTCCTTCTCCGGGAAACACCATATATTTT.

This clone was seen once. The chain joins TRBV28 to TRBJ2-3; tentatively, D is TRBD1 or TRBD2 (5 bases each). The germline V gene has CDR1 MDHEN and CDR2 SYDVKM. Trimming shortened V by 3 bases and J by 1 base, and 17 bases separated the two germline ends. This CDR3 comprises 17 residues. The CDR3 spells CASSFRGVSRGTDTQYF. DNA of the CDR3: TGTGCCAGCAGTTTTCGAGGGGTGTCAAGGGGCACAGATACGCAGTATTTT.

This clone was seen just once. An end of the junction does not agree with germline; a read error may underlie this. The chain has TRBV7-2 and TRBJ1-4; 8 bases map to TRBD1. Germline V gene lookup returns CDR1 SGHTA and CDR2 FQGNSA. The CDR3 consists of 15 residues. The CDR3 DNA follows: TGTGCCAGCAGCCTAGCACAGGGGGGCGCTGAAAAACTGTTTTTT. It yields the protein CASSLAQGGAEKLFF.

This sequence joins TRBV28 and TRBJ2-7, with 11 bases aligning to TRBD2. The CDR3 has 18 residues. Germline CDR1 reads MDHEN; CDR2 reads SYDVKM. Losses at the gene ends were 2 bases for V and 4 bases for J; bases not matched to a gene: 13. The CDR3 bases are TGTGCCAGCAGTTTAACGGGGGGCGCCGCTAGCGGGAGGTACGAGCAGTACTTC. Translating it yields CASSLTGGAASGRYEQYF.